The 6 T cell receptor beta chains listed next were all sequenced from one sample in a study of cytomegalovirus exposure and HLA in healthy donors. The primer mix had 60 Vbeta and 13 Jbeta primers. Only in-frame clones appear in the TCRdb table, and some are missing; sequencing was by immunoSEQ multiplex PCR. There are approximately 160,000 clones in the sample; around three quarters occur only once, and 1% lies in the top ten. Material: PBMCs. All receptors come from a woman aged 45 to 65 in good health and CMV-seropositive.

The chain joins TRBV28 to TRBJ2-1; 8 bases are shared with TRBD2. The CDR3 covers 14 residues. After removal of 6 bases from V and 7 bases from J, the junction contained 8 bases not matched to a gene. Per the germline V gene, CDR1 is MDHEN and CDR2 is SYDVKM. The CDR3 loop reads CASRPAGVGNEQFF. The CDR3 nucleotides read TGTGCCAGCAGGCCAGCGGGGGTGGGAAATGAGCAGTTCTTC.

This chain's CDR3 is CASSYTGARNQPQHF. The CDR3 nucleotides read TGTGCCAGCTCCTACACTGGGGCCCGCAATCAGCCCCAGCATTTT. The V call is TRBV18, the J call TRBJ1-5; weak D call: TRBD1 (5 bases). Trimming took 6 bases from V and 2 from J, leaving 14 bases between them. The CDR3 is 15 residues long. The germline V gene has CDR1 KGHSH and CDR2 LQKENI.

This chain uses TRBV6-1 with TRBJ2-5; TRBD2 agrees at 8 bases. This CDR3 has 15 residues. V lost 1 base, J lost 5 bases, and 6 bases stayed unmatched. CDR1 is MNHNS, CDR2 SASEGT, per germline. In DNA form, the CDR3 reads TGTGCCAGCAGTGAAGGAGGGACTAGGCTCGAGACCCAGTACTTC. Protein sequence: CASSEGGTRLETQYF.

DNA of the CDR3: TGCAGCGTTCGCGGACAGCGTTCCTATGGCTACACCTTC. Translation gives CSVRGQRSYGYTF. The rearrangement links TRBV29-1 to TRBJ1-2, with D possibly being TRBD1 (6 bases). Germline-derived CDR1 and CDR2 are SQVTM and ANQGSEA. V was trimmed by 5 bases and J by 4 bases, leaving 14 bases between them. The CDR3 is 13 residues long.

In this sample, this clone turned up a few times. V usage is TRBV5-1 and J usage is TRBJ2-5; maybe TRBD2 (5 bases). The V gene's germline CDR1 is SGHRS and CDR2 YFSETQ. The CDR3 totals 12 residues. The germline V and J ends were trimmed by 0 bases and 7 bases, with 7 bases remaining between them. The CDR3 DNA reads TGCGCCAGCAGCTTGGATGAGGGGACCCAGTACTTC. It yields the protein CASSLDEGTQYF.

The chain uses TRBV6-6 and TRBJ1-5; TRBD1 matches at 8 bases. J was trimmed by 5 bases and V by 6 bases; bases with no gene match: 6. Germline-derived CDR1 and CDR2 are MNHNY and SVGAGI (reference sequence). The CDR3 has 14 residues. This CDR3 is CASSSTGVHQPQHF. DNA of the CDR3: TGTGCCAGCAGCTCGACAGGGGTTCATCAGCCCCAGCATTTT.